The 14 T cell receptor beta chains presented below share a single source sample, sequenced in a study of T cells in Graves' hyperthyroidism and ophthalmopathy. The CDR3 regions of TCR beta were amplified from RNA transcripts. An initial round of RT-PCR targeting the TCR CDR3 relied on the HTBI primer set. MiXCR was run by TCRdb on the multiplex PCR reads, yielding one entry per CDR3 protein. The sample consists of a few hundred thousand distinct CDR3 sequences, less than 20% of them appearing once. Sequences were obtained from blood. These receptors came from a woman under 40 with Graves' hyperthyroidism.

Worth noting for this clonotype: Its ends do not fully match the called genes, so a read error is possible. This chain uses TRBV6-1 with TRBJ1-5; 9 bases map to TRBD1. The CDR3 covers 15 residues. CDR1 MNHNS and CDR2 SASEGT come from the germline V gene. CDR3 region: CASREGDRASQPQHF. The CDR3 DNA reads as TGTGCCAGCAGGGAAGGGGACAGGGCCAGTCAGCCCCAGCATTTT.

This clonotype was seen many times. The CDR3 DNA reads TGTGCCAGCAGTCCCGGGACTAGCGGGAGATATGAGCAGTTCTTC. It codes for CASSPGTSGRYEQFF. The chain carries TRBV27 and TRBJ2-1; the match to TRBD2 covers 14 bases. Germline CDR1 MNHEY, CDR2 SMNVEV (reference sequence). The CDR3 totals 15 residues. Trimming cost V 5 bases and J 8 bases; bases outside gene matches: 5.

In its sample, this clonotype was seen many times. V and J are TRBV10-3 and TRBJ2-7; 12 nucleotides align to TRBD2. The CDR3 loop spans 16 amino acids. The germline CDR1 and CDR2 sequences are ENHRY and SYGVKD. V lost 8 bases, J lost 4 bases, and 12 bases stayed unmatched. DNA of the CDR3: TGTGCCATCGGTCTAGCGGGAGGGCCGTCGGGATACGAGCAGTACTTC. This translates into CAIGLAGGPSGYEQYF.

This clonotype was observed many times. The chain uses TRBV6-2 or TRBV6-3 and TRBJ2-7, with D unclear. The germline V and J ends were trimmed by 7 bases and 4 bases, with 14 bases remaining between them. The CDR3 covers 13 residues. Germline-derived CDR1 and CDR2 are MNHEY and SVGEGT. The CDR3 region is CASTPNTRYEQYF. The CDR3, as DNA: TGTGCCAGCACCCCCAACACCAGATACGAGCAGTACTTC.

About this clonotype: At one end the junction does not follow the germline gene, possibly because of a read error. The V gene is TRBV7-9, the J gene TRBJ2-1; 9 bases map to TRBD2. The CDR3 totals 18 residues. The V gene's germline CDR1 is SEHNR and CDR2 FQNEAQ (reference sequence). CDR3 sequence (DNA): TGCGCCAGCAGCCACCTCCCCCCGGGACTAGCTCTCCTCCATGAGCAGTTCTTC. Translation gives CASSHLPPGLALLHEQFF.

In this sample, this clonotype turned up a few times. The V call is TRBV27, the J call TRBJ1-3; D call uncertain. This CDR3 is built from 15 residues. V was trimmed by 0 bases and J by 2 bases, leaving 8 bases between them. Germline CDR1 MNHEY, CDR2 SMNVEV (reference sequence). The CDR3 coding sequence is TGTGCCAGCAGTTTATCTGTTGGGCCTGGAAACACCATATATTTT. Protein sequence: CASSLSVGPGNTIYF.

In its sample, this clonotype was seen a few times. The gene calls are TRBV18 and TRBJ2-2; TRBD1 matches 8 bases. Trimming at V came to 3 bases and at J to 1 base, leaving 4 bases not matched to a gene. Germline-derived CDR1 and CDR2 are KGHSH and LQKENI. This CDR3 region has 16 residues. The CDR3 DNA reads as TGTGCCAGCTCACCCCAGGGGGCATGGAACACCGGGGAGCTGTTTTTT. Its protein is CASSPQGAWNTGELFF.

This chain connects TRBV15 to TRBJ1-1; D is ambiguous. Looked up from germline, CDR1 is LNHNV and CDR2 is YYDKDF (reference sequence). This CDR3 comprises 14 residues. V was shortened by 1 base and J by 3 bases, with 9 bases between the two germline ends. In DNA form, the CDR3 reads TGTGCCACCAGCAGAGGGGTCGGATACACTGAAGCTTTCTTT. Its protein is CATSRGVGYTEAFF.

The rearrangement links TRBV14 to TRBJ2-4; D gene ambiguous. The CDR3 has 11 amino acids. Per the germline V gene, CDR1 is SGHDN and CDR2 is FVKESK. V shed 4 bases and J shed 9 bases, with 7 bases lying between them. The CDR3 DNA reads TGTGCCAGCAGCCGGTCGGGCATTCAGTACTTC. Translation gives CASSRSGIQYF.

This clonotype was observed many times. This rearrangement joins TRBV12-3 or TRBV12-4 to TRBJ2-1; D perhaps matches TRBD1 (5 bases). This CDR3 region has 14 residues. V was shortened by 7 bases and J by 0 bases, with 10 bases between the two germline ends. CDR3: CASKGASSYNEQFF. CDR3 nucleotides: TGTGCCAGCAAAGGGGCCAGCTCCTACAATGAGCAGTTCTTC.

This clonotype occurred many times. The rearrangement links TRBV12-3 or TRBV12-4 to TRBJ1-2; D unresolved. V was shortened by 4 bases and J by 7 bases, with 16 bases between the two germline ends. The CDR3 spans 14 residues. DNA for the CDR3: TGTGCCAGCAGTTCTATAGGGTCCGGCCGTGGCTACACCTTC. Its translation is CASSSIGSGRGYTF.

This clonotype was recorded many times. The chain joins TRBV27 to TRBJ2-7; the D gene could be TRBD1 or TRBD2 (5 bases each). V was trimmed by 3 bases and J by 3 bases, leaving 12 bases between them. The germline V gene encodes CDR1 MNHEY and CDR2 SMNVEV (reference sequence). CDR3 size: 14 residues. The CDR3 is CASSFWDRIYEQYF. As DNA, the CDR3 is TGTGCCAGCAGTTTCTGGGACCGAATCTACGAGCAGTACTTC.

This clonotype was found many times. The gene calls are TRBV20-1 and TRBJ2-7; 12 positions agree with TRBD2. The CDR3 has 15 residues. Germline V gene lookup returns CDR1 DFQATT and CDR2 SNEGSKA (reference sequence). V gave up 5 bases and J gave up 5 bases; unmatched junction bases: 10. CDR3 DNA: TGCAGTGCTCCCCCGCCTAGCGGGAGGGCCCACGAGCAGTACTTC. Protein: CSAPPPSGRAHEQYF.

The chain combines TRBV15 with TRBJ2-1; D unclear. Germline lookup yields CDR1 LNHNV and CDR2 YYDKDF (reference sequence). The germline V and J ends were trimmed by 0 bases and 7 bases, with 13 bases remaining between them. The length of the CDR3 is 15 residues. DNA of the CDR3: TGTGCCACCAGCAGAGATGATATTAGGCGGAATGAGCAGTTCTTC. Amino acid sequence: CATSRDDIRRNEQFF.